Presented here are 13 T cell receptor beta chains from one specimen sequenced in a study of human T cells and chemical hapten exposure. For the library, individual cDNA molecules each received unique molecular identifiers. TCRdb fed the reads into MiXCR, producing one record per CDR3 protein. The repertoire holds 3,200 or so distinct CDR3 sequences, with around 53% as singletons. Unfractionated whole blood was the source from which total RNA was extracted. The specimen was whole blood. The receptors shown here come from a human donor who had alopecia or was a healthy volunteer (not recorded which). Some clones in this sample may be carry-over from other donors' samples. This table probably holds off-target reads from a library built for another chain.

The sample holds a few counts of this clonotype. The chain uses TRBV29-1 and TRBJ2-2, with D perhaps TRBD2 (5 bases). V was pared by 6 bases and J by 5 bases, with 13 bases between. The CDR3 contains 13 residues. Germline CDR1 reads SQVTM; CDR2 reads ANQGSEA. CDR3 in amino acids: CSVHPSGTGELFF. The CDR3 nucleotides are TGCAGCGTGCACCCCTCGGGGACCGGGGAGCTGTTTTTT.

A few counts support this clonotype. CDR3 sequence reads: CASSLAEGHTEAFF. The CDR3 DNA follows: TGTGCCAGCAGCTTAGCGGAGGGGCACACTGAAGCTTTCTTT. V usage is TRBV7-9 and J usage is TRBJ1-1; TRBD1 is a possible D gene (5 bases). V was shortened by 0 bases and J by 3 bases, with 8 bases between the two germline ends. The CDR3 is 14 amino acids. Germline V gene sequence: CDR1 SEHNR, CDR2 FQNEAQ (reference sequence).

The genes are TRBV5-1 and TRBJ2-7; 10 nucleotides match TRBD2. J lost 4 bases, V lost 4 bases, and 8 bases had no gene match. The CDR3 has 15 residues. Germline loops: CDR1 SGHRS, CDR2 YFSETQ. The CDR3 DNA reads as TGCGCCAGCAGCGGAAGCGGGAGGGCCGGTTACGAGCAGTACTTC. Residues: CASSGSGRAGYEQYF. The complete variable domain, with remaining parts taken from reference TRBV5-1 and TRBJ2-7, reads KAGVTQTPRYLIKTRGQQVTLSCSPISGHRSVSWYQQTPGQGLQFLFEYFSETQRNKGNFPGRFSGRQFSNSRSEMNVSTLELGDSALYLCASSGSGRAGYEQYFGPGTRLTVT.

This clonotype was seen a handful of times. The V and J genes are TRBV29-1 and TRBJ2-5; TRBD2 aligns across 10 bases. The ends lost 5 bases at V and 4 bases at J; junction bases unmatched: 7. CDR1 and CDR2 (germline): SQVTM, ANQGSEA. The CDR3 covers 14 residues. The CDR3 reads CSVLPSGSAETQYF. In DNA form, the CDR3 reads TGCAGCGTTCTCCCTAGCGGGAGCGCAGAGACCCAGTACTTC.

This clonotype has a handful of counts. This chain joins TRBV10-3 and TRBJ2-5; no firm D call. This CDR3 is built from 12 residues. The germline gives CDR1 ENHRY, CDR2 SYGVKD. V was trimmed by 2 bases and J by 1 base, leaving 2 bases between them. CDR3 region: CAISEAQETQYF. The DNA of the CDR3 is TGTGCCATCAGTGAGGCCCAAGAGACCCAGTACTTC.

V gene TRBV6-1 combines with J gene TRBJ2-7, with D maybe TRBD2 (5 bases). Germline values: CDR1 MNHNS, CDR2 SASEGT. CDR3 length equals 14 residues. Between the trimmed V and J ends, which lost 3 bases and 1 base, there was a span of 10 bases. For the CDR3, the DNA is TGTGCCAGCAGTGACACTAGAAGATCCTACGAGCAGTACTTC. Protein product: CASSDTRRSYEQYF.

The table lists this clonotype with a few counts. V is TRBV27 and J is TRBJ2-3, with 7 bases matching TRBD2. The germline V gene has CDR1 MNHEY and CDR2 SMNVEV (reference sequence). V lost 0 bases, J lost 0 bases, and 6 bases stayed unmatched. The CDR3 has 17 residues. The CDR3 DNA sequence: TGTGCCAGCAGTTTATCCGCCTCTAGCGGAAGCACAGATACGCAGTATTTT. This encodes CASSLSASSGSTDTQYF.

This clonotype was observed a handful of times. The chain couples TRBV20-1 to TRBJ2-3, with 8 bases fitting TRBD2. The CDR3 extends over 13 amino acids. Trimming cost V 3 bases and J 2 bases; bases outside gene matches: 1. Germline CDR1 reads DFQATT; CDR2 reads SNEGSKA (reference sequence). The CDR3 is CSASGRATDTQYF. As DNA, the CDR3 is TGCAGTGCTAGCGGGAGGGCCACAGATACGCAGTATTTT.

V and J are TRBV27 and TRBJ2-1, with 7 bases fitting TRBD2. With 6 bases clipped from V and 4 bases from J, the junction kept 12 bases outside the gene matches. This CDR3 is built from 16 residues. CDR1 is MNHEY and CDR2 is SMNVEV in the germline V gene (reference sequence). The CDR3 here is CASRNPLAREYNEQFF. CDR3 nucleotides: TGTGCCAGCAGAAACCCCCTGGCGCGGGAGTACAATGAGCAGTTCTTC.

The table lists this clonotype with a few counts. The rearrangement uses TRBV4-3 and TRBJ2-7; D tentatively reads TRBD1 or TRBD2 (6 bases each). Germline V lookup: CDR1 LGHNA, CDR2 YSLEER. V shed 0 bases and J shed 4 bases, with 13 bases lying between them. The CDR3 spans 15 residues. The CDR3 DNA is TGCGCCAGCAGCCAAGAACGCGGGACAATTTACGAGCAGTACTTC. It specifies CASSQERGTIYEQYF.

The rearrangement links TRBV6-2 or TRBV6-3 to TRBJ2-7, with D hard to call. CDR1 MNHEY and CDR2 SVGEGT come from the germline V gene. The CDR3 contains 13 residues. Between the trimmed V and J ends, which lost 5 bases and 3 bases, there was a span of 11 bases. As DNA, the CDR3 is TGTGCCAGCAGTCCCGCGACGTACTACGAGCAGTACTTC. As protein: CASSPATYYEQYF.

J is TRBJ2-2 and V is TRBV6-1; 7 bases match TRBD2. Germline trimming cut 2 bases from V and 7 bases from J; bases unmatched to any gene: 4. The CDR3 spans 14 residues. Germline values: CDR1 MNHNS, CDR2 SASEGT. The DNA of the CDR3 is TGTGCCAGCAGTGAAACGGGGGGTCGCGGGGAGCTGTTTTTT. Amino acid sequence: CASSETGGRGELFF.

This clonotype has a handful of counts. V gene TRBV7-9 combines with J gene TRBJ2-1, with D unresolved. V shed 5 bases and J shed 8 bases, with 10 bases lying between them. Germline-derived CDR1 and CDR2 are SEHNR and FQNEAQ (reference sequence). There are 12 residues in the CDR3. The CDR3 sequence: CASSPTFHEQFF. The DNA of the CDR3 is TGTGCCAGCAGCCCAACCTTTCATGAGCAGTTCTTC.